These T cell receptor beta chains were read from a single sample in a study of CD8+ T cells in alopecia areata. The assay was immunoSEQ multiplex PCR, and TCRdb's table has in-frame clones only and misses some. This repertoire shows 160,000 or so clones, around 71% found once; its top ten account for roughly 10%. The sample here was CD8+ T cells sorted from blood, taken at week 0. These receptors came from a human donor with alopecia areata. CDR3s leave out the opening cysteine and the closing phenylalanine or tryptophan. The D gene is left open where the match is weak. Size values are once, few and many counts, or a class for expanded clones, and some rows have none.

j_gene	abundance	d_gene	v_gene	CDR3aa
TRBJ1-1	NA	NA	TRBV25-1	ASSEVGRVNTEAF
TRBJ1-1	few	TRBD1	TRBV7-2	ASNRPLGTGRRGAF
TRBJ2-7	NA	NA	TRBV5-1	ASSLEPGNPYEQY
TRBJ2-1	few	TRBD1	TRBV15	ATSRDRQGANNEQF
TRBJ2-1	NA	NA	TRBV4-2	ASSQKADTGSYNEQF
TRBJ2-2	NA	TRBD1	TRBV5-6	ASSLSGQLNTGELF
TRBJ1-5	NA	NA	TRBV5-6	ASSYGVGNSNQPQH
TRBJ2-5	NA	NA	TRBV6-1	ASSPEY
TRBJ1-4	NA	TRBD1	TRBV4-1	ASSQATEPGQGAPKEVF
TRBJ1-1	NA	TRBD1	TRBV6-5	ASSYTGGNTEAF
TRBJ2-5	few	NA	TRBV2	ASSEEGWETQY
TRBJ2-1	many	NA	TRBV30	AWSDWDNEQF
TRBJ2-1	NA	TRBD2	TRBV2	ASSKRGGASNEQF
TRBJ2-7	NA	NA	TRBV20-1	SAISGYEQY
TRBJ1-1	few	NA	TRBV11-3	ASSFPRTGYTEAF
TRBJ1-1	NA	TRBD1	TRBV2	ARRQGGNTEAF
TRBJ2-1	NA	TRBD1	TRBV30	AWSPTSEGANNEQF
TRBJ2-1	NA	TRBD1	TRBV5-6	ASSLGTGHNEQF
TRBJ2-1	NA	TRBD1	TRBV29-1	SVTGTVVYNEQF
TRBJ1-2	NA	TRBD1	TRBV29-1	SVPGTGGGYT
TRBJ2-1	once	NA	TRBV9	ASSVAPSSYNEQF
TRBJ2-4	NA	TRBD1	TRBV29-1	SVELGQGNIQY
TRBJ1-5	NA	TRBD1	TRBV2	ASSNRGGQPQH
TRBJ2-7	few	NA	TRBV29-1	SVAGTTSYEQY
TRBJ2-3	NA	TRBD1	TRBV2	ASSSGTGSTDTQY
TRBJ2-5	few	TRBD2	TRBV10-3	ATTGLAYETQY
TRBJ2-1	NA	NA	TRBV5-1	ASSLRQGYNEQF
TRBJ2-1	NA	TRBD1	TRBV7-9	ASSLLRQGAPNEQF
TRBJ2-7	NA	NA	TRBV27	ASSLGGQTFPYEQY
TRBJ2-7	NA	NA	TRBV7-9	ASSLASGVSEQY
TRBJ1-4	NA	TRBD1	TRBV7-8	ASSLVGQGAKLF
TRBJ2-3	NA	TRBD2	TRBV7-2	ASSLENRDYSTDTQY
TRBJ2-7	NA	TRBD1	TRBV5-1	ASSWTGGTYEQY
TRBJ2-4	NA	TRBD2	TRBV27	ASSSGLDIQY
TRBJ2-5	NA	NA	TRBV7-2	ASSAEQGLETQY
TRBJ1-2	few	NA	TRBV19	ASQGPVVDGGYT
TRBJ2-7	NA	NA	TRBV7-8	ASSFVSSYEQY
TRBJ2-3	few	NA	TRBV29-1	SVDSIRGSDTQY
TRBJ2-3	NA	TRBD1	TRBV29-1	SGRNRGRGTDTQY
TRBJ1-1	NA	NA	TRBV4-1	ASSRLGGTYTEAF
TRBJ1-1	NA	NA	TRBV19	ASSGRVNTEAF
TRBJ1-3	few	NA	TRBV12-5	ASGLVAGTGNTIY
TRBJ2-7	NA	TRBD2	TRBV5-6	ASSLFAGGHYEQY
TRBJ2-5	few	TRBD1	TRBV29-1	SVEGQGARETQY
TRBJ1-1	NA	NA	TRBV9	ASSAEGTEAF
TRBJ1-1	once	NA	TRBV27	ASRAGRNTEAF
TRBJ2-7	NA	NA	TRBV5-1	ASRISYEQY
TRBJ1-2	NA	NA	TRBV13	ASSLGPGIYYGYT
TRBJ2-2	NA	TRBD2	TRBV10-3	AISELTSGANTGELF
TRBJ2-5	NA	TRBD2	TRBV10-3	AIRGTSKDETQY
TRBJ2-3	many	NA	TRBV10-3	AISDPDTQY